Listed below are T cell receptor beta chains from one sample, sequenced in a study of T-cell memory formation after mild COVID-19. A single record per CDR3 protein comes from TCRdb applying MiXCR to the 5' RACE reads. Here the sample spans around 300,000 distinct CDR3 sequences, roughly 13% being singletons. Sample: PBMCs or a T cell subset sorted from them (not recorded which). These receptors all come from a man younger than 35 who had mild COVID-19 (a few samples of this study predate the infection). Cell type and time point are not known. Each CDR3 is given with its conserved first and last residue. The D gene is left open where the match is weak. Size tells how often a clone was seen (once, few, many) or the class of an expanded clone, and some rows leave it out.

TRBV5-1	TRBD2	many	TRBJ2-1	TGCGCCAGCAGCGCCTTCACTAGCGGGGCTGGAAATGAGCAGTTCTTC	CASSAFTSGAGNEQFF
TRBV12-3/TRBV12-4	NA	NA	TRBJ1-3	TGTGCCAGCAGTTTGTTCCAAGCGGCGGGAAACACCATATATTTT	CASSLFQAAGNTIYF
TRBV5-6	NA	many	TRBJ2-3	TGTGCCAGCAGCTTGGAGCGGACAGATACGCAGTATTTT	CASSLERTDTQYF
TRBV12-3/TRBV12-4	NA	many	TRBJ1-1	TGTGCCAGCAGTTTAATGTGGGTAGCTGAAGCTTTCTTT	CASSLMWVAEAFF
TRBV6-5	NA	NA	TRBJ1-6	TGTGCCAGCAGACCGGGACGGGATAATTCACCCCTCCACTTT	CASRPGRDNSPLHF
TRBV6-2/TRBV6-3	NA	NA	TRBJ2-1	TGTGCCAGCAGTTACCTGACAGCTAATGAGCAGTTCTTC	CASSYLTANEQFF
TRBV4-3	TRBD2	many	TRBJ2-1	TGCGCCAGCAGCCAGACTAGCGGGGGAGGGGATGAGCAGTTCTTC	CASSQTSGGGDEQFF
TRBV12-3/TRBV12-4	NA	NA	TRBJ1-3	TGTGCCAGCAGTTTGGACATAGTGGGCTACTCTGGAAACACCATATATTTT	CASSLDIVGYSGNTIYF
TRBV30	TRBD1	NA	TRBJ2-7	TGTGCCTGGAACCTGGACGCAGGGGGCGAGCAGTACTTC	CAWNLDAGGEQYF
TRBV20-1	TRBD1	NA	TRBJ1-2	TGCAGTGCCGAGGACAGGGGTGAGGACTACACCTTC	CSAEDRGEDYTF
TRBV18	TRBD1	NA	TRBJ1-1	TGTGCCAGCGCAGCAGGGGGAAGGAGGAACACTGAAGCTTTCTTT	CASAAGGRRNTEAFF
TRBV7-2	NA	NA	TRBJ2-5	TGTGCCAGCAGCCGAGGGGTCGGCGTAGAGACCCAGTACTTC	CASSRGVGVETQYF
TRBV7-9	NA	NA	TRBJ1-1	TGTGCCAGCAATAGGCCGATCCCTGAAGCTTTCTTT	CASNRPIPEAFF
TRBV7-8	TRBD1	NA	TRBJ2-1	TGTGCCAGCAGCTTAGCGCACAGGGGGCATGCCTACAATGAGCAGTTCTTC	CASSLAHRGHAYNEQFF
TRBV12-3/TRBV12-4	TRBD1	NA	TRBJ1-2	TGTGCCAGCAGCTTGCGGACAGGGGCGACCTATGGCTACACCTTC	CASSLRTGATYGYTF
TRBV9	NA	few	TRBJ1-2	TGTGCCAGCGTACGGGACGGCTATGGCTACACCTTC	CASVRDGYGYTF
TRBV7-2	TRBD1	NA	TRBJ2-3	TGTGCCAGCAGCACGATGGGACAGGAAGCAGATACGCAGTATTTT	CASSTMGQEADTQYF
TRBV20-1	NA	few	TRBJ1-1	TGCAGTGCTATTCGGACGAACACTGAAGCTTTCTTT	CSAIRTNTEAFF
TRBV6-2/TRBV6-3	NA	NA	TRBJ1-6	TGTGCCAGCAGTTACTCGCCAACCAATTCACCCCTCCACTTT	CASSYSPTNSPLHF
TRBV9	TRBD1	NA	TRBJ1-2	TGTGCCAGCAGCCCCCAACGGACAGGGGGGTTTTACTATGGCTACACCTTC	CASSPQRTGGFYYGYTF
TRBV6-5	TRBD2	few	TRBJ2-3	TGTGCCAGCAGTTACGGGACTAGCGGCACAGATACGCAGTATTTT	CASSYGTSGTDTQYF
TRBV30	TRBD2	NA	TRBJ2-3	TGTGCCTGGTCAATACAGCGGGGGTCCACAGATACGCAGTATTTT	CAWSIQRGSTDTQYF
TRBV12-3/TRBV12-4	NA	many	TRBJ1-2	TGTGCCAGCACCTATGACCTTTTGCGGTACTATGGCTACACCTTC	CASTYDLLRYYGYTF
TRBV15	NA	NA	TRBJ1-2	TGTGCCACCAGCAGAGATGAGGGGACGAGGACCTTC	CATSRDEGTRTF
TRBV9	TRBD1	NA	TRBJ1-2	TGTGCCAGCAGCGTAGGCGGTTTGGGACAGTATGGCTACACCTTC	CASSVGGLGQYGYTF
TRBV5-1	NA	few	TRBJ2-2	TGCGCCAGCAGCTTGAATGGACGGAACACCGGGGAGCTGTTTTTT	CASSLNGRNTGELFF
TRBV12-3/TRBV12-4	TRBD1	few	TRBJ1-5	TGTGCCAGCAGTTTCCGGCAGGGGGGACAGCCCCAGCATTTT	CASSFRQGGQPQHF
TRBV20-1	TRBD1	NA	TRBJ2-5	TGCAGTGCTAGGGGTCGGACAGGGACGGGAGAGACCCAGTACTTC	CSARGRTGTGETQYF
TRBV27	NA	NA	TRBJ2-3	TGTGCCAGCAGTTTTGAGACTCCTTCCAGGGATACGCAGTATTTT	CASSFETPSRDTQYF
TRBV12-3/TRBV12-4	NA	NA	TRBJ2-5	TGTGCCACCTCACTAGCTTGGGAGACCCAGTACTTC	CATSLAWETQYF
TRBV5-4	TRBD1	few	TRBJ2-5	TGTGCCAGCAGCTTGGACAGGGGGAGTTTAAGAGAGACCCAGTACTTC	CASSLDRGSLRETQYF
TRBV2	NA	NA	TRBJ1-1	TGTGCCAGTATTTACGACACTGAAGCTTTCTTT	CASIYDTEAFF
TRBV30	NA	few	TRBJ1-2	TGTGCCTGGAGTCTCGCCTTCTATGGCTACACCTTC	CAWSLAFYGYTF
TRBV28	NA	many	TRBJ2-1	TGTGCCAGCGGAATTTCAGGATACAATGAGCAGTTCTTC	CASGISGYNEQFF
TRBV20-1	NA	NA	TRBJ2-1	TGCAGTGCTAGAGATCACGGTAATGAGCAGTTCTTC	CSARDHGNEQFF
TRBV6-2/TRBV6-3	NA	NA	TRBJ2-7	TGTGCCAGCAGCGGGCGGCCGTCGAGCTCCTACGAGCAGTACTTC	CASSGRPSSSYEQYF
TRBV7-2	TRBD1	NA	TRBJ1-5	TGTGCCAGCAGCTTAGTGGGGACAGGGATCAATCAGCCCCAGCATTTT	CASSLVGTGINQPQHF
TRBV28	NA	few	TRBJ2-6	TGTGCCAGCAGTTTCCTGGGGCCAAGCTCTGGGGCCAACGTCCTGACTTTC	CASSFLGPSSGANVLTF
TRBV29-1	NA	NA	TRBJ2-7	TGCAGCGCTGGGACTGCCTACGAGCAGTACTTC	CSAGTAYEQYF
TRBV3-1	NA	NA	TRBJ2-7	TGTGCCAGCAGCCACGGTGTCGGGCCACGTTCCTACGAGCAGTACTTC	CASSHGVGPRSYEQYF
TRBV6-2/TRBV6-3	NA	few	TRBJ2-2	TGTGCCAGCAGTCCACGCCCTCACAAGACGAACACCGGGGAGCTGTTTTTT	CASSPRPHKTNTGELFF
TRBV12-3/TRBV12-4	NA	many	TRBJ2-3	TGTGCCAGCAGTCGCTCCGGACAGCGCACGGATACGCAGTATTTT	CASSRSGQRTDTQYF
TRBV6-1	NA	few	TRBJ2-3	TGTGCCAGCAGCCTCACCCCCCTGGGGGGAGATACGCAGTATTTT	CASSLTPLGGDTQYF
TRBV12-3/TRBV12-4	NA	few	TRBJ2-6	TGTGCCAGCAGTCCTGGGTCCAACGTCCTGACTTTC	CASSPGSNVLTF
TRBV7-9	NA	many	TRBJ1-6	TGTGCCAGCAGCTTTGGACTTTCCATGAGCTCCTATAATTCACCCCTCCACTTT	CASSFGLSMSSYNSPLHF
TRBV18	NA	few	TRBJ2-1	TGTGCCAGCTCACCGGGGACTCTCCTCTACAATGAGCAGTTCTTC	CASSPGTLLYNEQFF
TRBV6-2/TRBV6-3	NA	few	TRBJ1-1	TGTGCCAGCAGTTTACTAGGACGGCCTAACACTGAAGCTTTCTTT	CASSLLGRPNTEAFF
TRBV20-1	NA	NA	TRBJ1-5	TGCAGTGCTAGACAGGCGGGGGGCAATCAGCCCCAGCATTTT	CSARQAGGNQPQHF
TRBV7-9	TRBD1	few	TRBJ1-1	TGTGCCAGCAGCATGAGACAGGGAGAAGCTTTCTTT	CASSMRQGEAFF
TRBV24-1	NA	few	TRBJ1-1	TGTGCCACCAGTGTGGGGGGTCCTTCAGGCACTGAAGCTTTCTTT	CATSVGGPSGTEAFF
TRBV7-9	NA	NA	TRBJ1-3	TGTGCCAGCAGCAGGGACCGCTACTCTGGAAACACCATATATTTT	CASSRDRYSGNTIYF
TRBV12-3/TRBV12-4	TRBD2	few	TRBJ2-1	TGTGCCAGCAAAAGGCGGGCGGGGGGGCCGGCGGATGAGCAGTTCTTC	CASKRRAGGPADEQFF
TRBV6-1	NA	few	TRBJ1-2	TGTGCCAGCAGTGAAGCGATGGAAAACTATGGCTACACCTTC	CASSEAMENYGYTF
TRBV12-3/TRBV12-4	NA	few	TRBJ1-1	TGTGCCAGCGCGCCCGCCGGGTCTGAAGCTTTCTTT	CASAPAGSEAFF
TRBV4-1	NA	NA	TRBJ2-5	TGCGCCAGCAGCCAGGAACCCTCAACGGGTAGGGAGACCCAGTACTTC	CASSQEPSTGRETQYF
TRBV4-3	NA	NA	TRBJ2-1	TGCGCCAGCAGCCCCGAATTTCGTATGGGGGGAAATGAGCAGTTCTTC	CASSPEFRMGGNEQFF
TRBV7-9	TRBD1	NA	TRBJ1-1	TGTGCCAGCAGTCAGGGGGCGTGGACTGAAGCTTTCTTT	CASSQGAWTEAFF
TRBV7-9	NA	NA	TRBJ2-3	TGTGCCAGCAGCTTAGGACTTCATTTGGGGCTCACAGATACGCAGTATTTT	CASSLGLHLGLTDTQYF
TRBV14	NA	once	TRBJ2-1	TGTGCCAGCAGCCCGTTGACAGGCTTCAATGAGCAGTTCTTC	CASSPLTGFNEQFF